This T cell receptor (beta chain) was sequenced during a study of human T cells and chemical hapten exposure. Study-level findings and limits: TCRs at a frequency above 1 in 1000 stayed unchanged with DPC sensitization.

TCRdb called the RACE reads again in MiXCR, with one record for every CDR3 protein. This table holds over 130,000 distinct CDR3 sequences, approximately 12% found once. This CDR3 is 14 amino acids long. Germline assignment: CDR1 DFQATT and CDR2 SNEGSKA (reference sequence). V dropped 2 bases and J dropped 7 bases, with 18 bases sitting between them. This clonotype has a handful of counts. Antigen: not known. As to time point: patch test 2, 6 weeks after DPC sensitization. Treatment described: therapeutic diphenylcyclopropenone sensitization with weekly scalp DPC. Donors were 18 to 70-year-old alopecia patients suitable for DPC.

V usage is TRBV20-1 and J usage is TRBJ2-7; D is unresolved. Sequencing was performed on whole blood, taken in connection with sensitization to the hapten diphenylcyclopropenone (DPC). The sequence derives from a woman in her forties or fifties with alopecia areata. Some clones in this sample may be carry-over from other donors' samples. CDR3 amino acids: CSARSWVVLNEQYF. The DNA for the CDR3 is TGCAGTGCTAGATCCTGGGTAGTTCTAAATGAGCAGTACTTC.